This T cell receptor (beta chain) was recovered during a study of shared clonotypes between healthy human individuals. Study-level results: Sample collection involved blood only; tissue repertoires are likely different. Compared with clonotypes that all four donors shared, non-shared clonotypes had lower generation probabilities. Depth of sequencing was expected to influence donor clonotype sharing.

Evenly divided among several immunoSEQ plates was the genomic DNA of each subset. Data came from immunoSEQ multiplex PCR; TCRdb stores just in-frame clones and leaves some out. The sample has 2,500,000 or so clones, 85% to 95% seen once. Germline CDR1 is GTSNPN and CDR2 is SVGIG (reference sequence). This CDR3 spans 14 amino acids. V was pared by 4 bases and J by 0 bases, with 12 bases between. Regarding this clone: Its antigen is as yet unknown.

Sequenced: naive CD4+ T cells from PBMCs. This sample's subset: CD45RA+ positively selected. The sequence came from a man between 18 and 35 years old in good health. Some clones in this sample may be carry-over from other donors' samples. The chain has TRBV30 and TRBJ2-5; no clear D. Written as DNA, the CDR3 is TGTGCCTGGAAAAGTGGGCACAACCAAGAGACCCAGTACTTC. Protein: CAWKSGHNQETQYF. Drawing the rest from reference TRBV30 and TRBJ2-5, the complete variable domain is SQTIHQWPATLVQPVGSPLSLECTVEGTSNPNLYWYRQAAGRGLQLLFYSVGIGQISSEVPQNLSASRPQDRQFILSSKKLLLSDSGFYLCAWKSGHNQETQYFGPGTRLLVL.